This T cell receptor (beta chain) was sequenced for a study of shared clonotypes between healthy human individuals. Clones were sequenced by immunoSEQ multiplex PCR, and TCRdb holds only the in-frame ones, with some missing. This sample has more than 1.2 million clones; roughly 98.5% occur once, and the top ten carry under 0.45%. Trimming shortened V by 5 bases and J by 2 bases, and 16 bases separated the two germline ends. This CDR3 region has 15 residues. CDR1 and CDR2 (germline): SGHVS, FQNEAQ. What was sequenced was naive CD4+ T cells sorted from blood. Subset reported: CD45RA+ positively selected. The origin of this receptor is a man aged 30 to 45 in good health. The J gene is TRBJ2-7, the V gene TRBV7-8; D is possibly TRBD1 or TRBD2 (5 bases each). In DNA form, the CDR3 reads TGTGCCAGCAGCCAGACCCGGGGCGCAGCCTACGAGCAGTACTTC. This codes for CASSQTRGAAYEQYF.